Listed below are T cell receptor beta chains from one sample, sequenced in a study of neurological immune-mediated disorders. MiXCR, run by TCRdb on the 5' RACE reads, gives a single entry per CDR3 protein. The sample shows about 59,000 distinct CDR3 sequences, 24% of them seen only once. Sequencing was performed on PBMCs. The receptors were gathered from a man in his sixties with HTLV-1-associated myelopathy (HAM/TSP). Both conserved end residues are trimmed from each CDR3. Each record gives: CDR3 protein, V gene.

ASSSIPQRAETQY | TRBV11-2
ASSLQQGEQY | TRBV28
SVGPGTPLEQF | TRBV29-1
ASRGVLLHTDTQY | TRBV2
ASSWVTSGTYEQY | TRBV5-1
ASRMDRVDSPLH | TRBV5-1
ASSLRLAGGMAYNEQF | TRBV7-8
ASSTGLAGPTSADTQY | TRBV9
VGKTGRGGRAAKNIQY | TRBV12-3/TRBV12-4
ASSAGLVNPREQF | TRBV9
ASSLAGYYEQY | TRBV5-1
SAAWEGTATTEAF | TRBV20-1
ATSRDRGGRSGSTDTQY | TRBV15
ASSLGTGTYNEQF | TRBV5-1
SVLNEKLF | TRBV29-1
ASSTGTYEQY | TRBV25-1